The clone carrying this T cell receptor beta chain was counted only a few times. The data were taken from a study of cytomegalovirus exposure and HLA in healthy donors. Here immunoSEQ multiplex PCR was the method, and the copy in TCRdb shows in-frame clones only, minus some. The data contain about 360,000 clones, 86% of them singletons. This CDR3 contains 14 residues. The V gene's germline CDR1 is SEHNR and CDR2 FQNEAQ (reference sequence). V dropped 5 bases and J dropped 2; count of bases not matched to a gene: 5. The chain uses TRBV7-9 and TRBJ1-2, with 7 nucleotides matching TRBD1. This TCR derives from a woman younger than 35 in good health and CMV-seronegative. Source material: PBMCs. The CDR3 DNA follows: TGTGCCAGCAGCCCCACAGGGGCCAACTATGGCTACACCTTC. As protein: CASSPTGANYGYTF.